The clone carrying this T cell receptor beta chain has ten or more counts. No antigen is known for it. The study, taken as a whole, reports: Tumor Tregs overlapped most with tumor, then blood, naive CD4+ cells. The larger-cohort validation was restricted to a single TCR beta V-J rearrangement rather than whole repertoires. Tumor memory CD4+ T cell TCR gene usage clustered with blood and lymph node memory CD4+ cells and lymph node naive CD4+ cells.

Constant-region reverse primers amplified full-length variable regions, followed by semi-nested Nested Universal Primer A PCR. TCRdb used MiXCR to reprocess the 5' RACE reads, holding one entry per CDR3 protein. The sample records about 54,000 distinct CDR3 sequences, approximately 17% being singletons. Germline V lookup: CDR1 LGHNA, CDR2 YSLEER. This CDR3 contains 14 residues. Trimming removed 3 bases from V and 0 bases from J, with 6 bases in between. V usage is TRBV4-3 and J usage is TRBJ1-5; D is possibly TRBD1 (5 bases). Sequencing was performed on naive CD4+ T cells sorted from blood. Subset described: naive CD4+ T cells, CD4+CD45RA+CD25-. The receptor was derived from a female donor with breast cancer. CDR3 nucleotide sequence: TGCGCCAGCAGCCACAGGGCTAGCAATCAGCCCCAGCATTTT. Protein: CASSHRASNQPQHF.